A single sample gave rise to the 5 T cell receptor beta chains below, sequenced in a study of CD8+ T cells in alopecia areata. Treatment here: oral pan-JAK inhibitor, 5-10 mg twice daily. Sequencing relied on a cDNA template that was reverse transcribed from extracted RNA. Here immunoSEQ multiplex PCR was the method, and the copy in TCRdb shows in-frame clones only, minus some. Counted here are 95,000 to 100,000 clones, about 64% occurring once; the ten biggest clones make up around 15%. This specimen consisted of CD8+ T cells sorted from blood, obtained at week 4, from a patient treated with tofacitinib. The receptor set was obtained from a human donor with alopecia areata.

The rearrangement uses TRBV5-4 and TRBJ2-3, with D possibly being TRBD2 (6 bases). The CDR3 is 15 amino acids. V lost 4 bases and J lost 5, with 17 bases in between. CDR1 is SGHNT, CDR2 YYREEE, per germline (reference sequence). The CDR3 DNA reads TGTGCCAGCAGCCTCGGGACTTATTCTGGAGATACGCAGTATTTT. Its protein product is CASSLGTYSGDTQYF.

The chain uses TRBV29-1 and TRBJ1-1, with D perhaps matching TRBD1 (6 bases). CDR3 size: 12 residues. CDR1 SQVTM and CDR2 ANQGSEA come from the germline V gene. V shed 6 bases and J shed 11 bases, with 19 bases lying between them. In DNA, the CDR3 is TGCAGCGTGGCATACCCAGGGGTGGATGCTTTCTTT. Translation gives CSVAYPGVDAFF.

This clone was seen more than once but under ten times. V gene TRBV5-1 combines with J gene TRBJ1-5, with TRBD1 as a possible D gene (5 bases). V gave up 1 base and J gave up 4 bases, with 9 bases separating them. This CDR3 is built from 14 residues. Germline CDR1 SGHRS, CDR2 YFSETQ. CDR3 loop: CASSLLPGNQPQHF. For the CDR3, the DNA is TGCGCCAGCAGCTTGTTACCAGGGAATCAGCCCCAGCATTTT.

This clone was seen a handful of times. The chain couples TRBV7-9 to TRBJ2-7; D might be TRBD1 or TRBD2, each matching 5 bases. The germline V and J ends were trimmed by 4 bases and 7 bases, with 17 bases remaining between them. This CDR3 comprises 14 residues. From germline, CDR1 is SEHNR and CDR2 FQNEAQ (reference sequence). In DNA form, the CDR3 reads TGTGCCAGCAGCTATTCCGGGACCTCTGGGGAGCAGTACTTC. Translation gives CASSYSGTSGEQYF.

V and J are TRBV25-1 and TRBJ2-7, with D uncertain. This CDR3 has 11 residues. The germline V and J ends were trimmed by 4 bases and 3 bases, with 4 bases remaining between them. Germline CDR1 reads MGHDK; CDR2 reads SYGVNS. In DNA, the CDR3 is TGTGCCAGCAGTGCGGACTACGAGCAGTACTTC. This translates into CASSADYEQYF.